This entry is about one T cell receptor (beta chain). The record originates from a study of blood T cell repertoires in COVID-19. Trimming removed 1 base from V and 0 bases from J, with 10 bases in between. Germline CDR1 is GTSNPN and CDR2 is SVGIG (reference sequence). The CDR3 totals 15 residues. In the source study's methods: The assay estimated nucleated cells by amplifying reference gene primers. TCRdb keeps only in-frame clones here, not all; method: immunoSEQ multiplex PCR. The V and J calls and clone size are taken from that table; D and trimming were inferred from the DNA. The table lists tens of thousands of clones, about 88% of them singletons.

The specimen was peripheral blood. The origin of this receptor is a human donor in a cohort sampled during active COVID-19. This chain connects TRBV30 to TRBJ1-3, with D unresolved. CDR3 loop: CAWSDGWSSGNTIYF. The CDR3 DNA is TGTGCCTGGAGTGATGGCTGGAGCTCTGGAAACACCATATATTTT.